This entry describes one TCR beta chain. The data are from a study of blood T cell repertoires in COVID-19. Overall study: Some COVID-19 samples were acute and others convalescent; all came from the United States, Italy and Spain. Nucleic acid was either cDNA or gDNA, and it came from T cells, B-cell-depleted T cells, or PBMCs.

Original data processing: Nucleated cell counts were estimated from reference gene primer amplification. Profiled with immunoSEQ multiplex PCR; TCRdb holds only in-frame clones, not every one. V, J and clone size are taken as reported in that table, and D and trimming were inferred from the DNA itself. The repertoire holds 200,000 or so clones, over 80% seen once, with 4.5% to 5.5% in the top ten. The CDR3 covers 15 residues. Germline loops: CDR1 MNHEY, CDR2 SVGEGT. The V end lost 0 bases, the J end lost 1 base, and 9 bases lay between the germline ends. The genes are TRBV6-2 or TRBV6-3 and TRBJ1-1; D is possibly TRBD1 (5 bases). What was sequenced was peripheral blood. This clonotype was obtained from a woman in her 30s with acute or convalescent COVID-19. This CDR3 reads CASSYSSQGNTEAFF. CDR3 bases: TGTGCCAGCAGTTACTCATCGCAGGGGAACACTGAAGCTTTCTTT.